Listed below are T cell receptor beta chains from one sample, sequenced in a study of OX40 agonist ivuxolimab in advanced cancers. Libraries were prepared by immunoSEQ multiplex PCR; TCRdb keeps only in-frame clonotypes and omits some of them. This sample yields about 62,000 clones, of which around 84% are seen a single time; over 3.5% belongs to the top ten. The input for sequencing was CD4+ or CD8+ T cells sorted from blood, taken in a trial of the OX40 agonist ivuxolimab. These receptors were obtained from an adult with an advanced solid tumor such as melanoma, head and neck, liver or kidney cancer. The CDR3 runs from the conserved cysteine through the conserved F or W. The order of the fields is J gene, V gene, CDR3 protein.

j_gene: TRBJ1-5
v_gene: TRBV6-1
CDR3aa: CASRSGDAQYQPQHF

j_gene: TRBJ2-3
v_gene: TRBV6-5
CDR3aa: CASRSFFSTDTQYF

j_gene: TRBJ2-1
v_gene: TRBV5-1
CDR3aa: CASQNTLSYNEQFF

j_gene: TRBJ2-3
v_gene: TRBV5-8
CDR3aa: CASSLPVTSGVTDTQYF

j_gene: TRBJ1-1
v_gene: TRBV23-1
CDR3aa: CASSRPGTEAFF

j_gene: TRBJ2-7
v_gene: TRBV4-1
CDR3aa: CASSFRAGGFVAQYF

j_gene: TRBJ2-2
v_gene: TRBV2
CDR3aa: CASRPTSPGELFF

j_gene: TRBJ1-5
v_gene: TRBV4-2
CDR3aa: CASSQAADGHNQPQHF

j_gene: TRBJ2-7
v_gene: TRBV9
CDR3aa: CASSPGTGGGYEQYF

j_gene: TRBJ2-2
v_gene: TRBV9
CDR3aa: CASSVGGGIPGELFF

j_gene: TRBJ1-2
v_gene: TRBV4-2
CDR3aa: CASSQDARAGGYTF

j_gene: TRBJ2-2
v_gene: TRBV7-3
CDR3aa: CASSVTQTSGRAGELFF

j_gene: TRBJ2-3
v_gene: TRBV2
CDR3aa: CASSDLAGGRGSDTQYF

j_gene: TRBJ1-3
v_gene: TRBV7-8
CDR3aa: CASSLGENTIYF

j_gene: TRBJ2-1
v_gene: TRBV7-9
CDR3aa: CASSPPTSGRRTYNEQFF

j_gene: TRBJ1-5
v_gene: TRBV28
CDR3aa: CASRLGQGINQPQHF

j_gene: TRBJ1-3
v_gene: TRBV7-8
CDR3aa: CASSYGFTGNTIYF

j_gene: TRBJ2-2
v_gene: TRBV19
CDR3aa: CASSMVNTGELFF

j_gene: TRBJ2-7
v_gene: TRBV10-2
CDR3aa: CASRLAGELNEQYF

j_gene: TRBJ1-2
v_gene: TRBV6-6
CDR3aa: CASSSLGTGGGYTF

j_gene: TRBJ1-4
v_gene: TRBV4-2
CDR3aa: CASSQRGGDSEKLFF

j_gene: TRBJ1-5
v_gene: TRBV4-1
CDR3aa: CATSRDIYSNQPQHF

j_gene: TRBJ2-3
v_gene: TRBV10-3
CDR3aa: CAISDRTSGTDTQYF

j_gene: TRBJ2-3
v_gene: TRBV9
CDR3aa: CASSVEARGTDTQYF

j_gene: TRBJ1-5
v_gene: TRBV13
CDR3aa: CASSQENNQPQHF

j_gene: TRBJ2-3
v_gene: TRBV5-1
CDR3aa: CASSYAGGADTQYF

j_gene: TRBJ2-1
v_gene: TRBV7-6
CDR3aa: CASSLEASGGANEQFF

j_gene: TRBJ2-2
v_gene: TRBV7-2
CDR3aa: CASSLGANTGELFF

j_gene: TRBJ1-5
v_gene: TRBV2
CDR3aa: CASSWGTSSNQPQHF